This TCR beta chain was profiled in a study of PD-L1 blockade in urothelial cancer. The investigators introduced synthetic TCR analog templates into each PCR as spikes. Only in-frame clones appear in the TCRdb table, and some are missing; sequencing was by immunoSEQ multiplex PCR. The sample yields tens of thousands of clones, roughly 82% seen once. The CDR3 sequence is 13 residues long. CDR1 SSHAT and CDR2 FNYEAQ come from the germline V gene (reference sequence). In regard to this clone: The germline gene is not matched at one end of the junction; a read error may be the cause.

The V call is TRBV7-7, the J call TRBJ2-1; possibly TRBD1 for D (5 bases). This sequence was found in a man between 70 and 80 years old with urothelial cancer. The sequenced sample was PBMCs, obtained around atezolizumab (anti-PD-L1) treatment. The CDR3 region is CASSSDSYNEQFF. CDR3 nucleotide sequence: TGTGCTAGCAGCTCTGACAGCTACAATGAGCAGTTCTTC.